This TCR beta chain was recovered during a study of post-analysis software for immune sequencing data. Study context: Both relapsing-remitting and secondary progressive multiple sclerosis featured among the disease courses, as did progressive-relapsing multiple sclerosis. Points from the study as a whole: The F measure placed samples prepared in the same batch into strongly shared clusters. TRBV5-6, TRBV5-1 and TRBV20-1 were among roughly 5 TRBV segments more frequent in patients than controls.

Carried by the TCR beta cDNA libraries were unique molecular identifiers. TCRdb called the PCR reads again in MiXCR, with one record for every CDR3 protein. The sample yields about 460,000 distinct CDR3 sequences, nearly 45% seen once. V lost 7 bases, J lost 4 bases, and 21 bases lay in between. This CDR3 contains 16 residues. As regards this clonotype: The antigen is not known.

V and J are TRBV12-3 or TRBV12-4 and TRBJ2-3; either TRBD1 or TRBD2 may fit D (5 bases each). This receptor was obtained from a girl between 10 and 17 years old with multiple sclerosis. The sample was blood. CDR3 protein: CASTLRGLEIPDTQYF. The CDR3 nucleotides read TGTGCCAGCACCCTGAGGGGCTTAGAAATCCCAGATACGCAGTATTTT.